This T cell receptor (beta chain) was identified during a study of chemoradiotherapy in HPV16-positive cancers. Study as a whole: Functional T-cell assays on a couple of HPV16-positive patients' cells defined candidate HPV-specific clones and common TCR motifs. Study-level findings and limits: Only two HPV16-positive patients supplied the functional HPV-specificity definition. Better recurrence-free survival went with HPV-responsive T-cell expansion in HPV16-positive patients.

Concerning this clone: What it binds is not known.

Germline V gene sequence: CDR1 MNHNS, CDR2 SASEGT. The V end was cut by 2 bases, the J end by 2 bases, with 10 bases between. CDR3 length: 15 amino acids. Over chemoradiotherapy, repertoires were sampled more than once. The table came from immunoSEQ multiplex PCR; TCRdb's copy has only in-frame clones and leaves some out. The sample includes some 7,400 clones, around 82% seen only once; the top ten take 6.5%. This TCR was recovered from a human donor with HPV-associated anogenital cancer. The source material was tumor tissue, sampled from a patient who underwent chemoradiotherapy. V gene TRBV6-1 combines with J gene TRBJ1-5; D remains unclear. The CDR3 DNA sequence: TGTGCCAGCAGTGAAAGGCAGTTTGGCAATCAGCCCCAGCATTTT. Translated, it gives CASSERQFGNQPQHF.